The clone carrying this T cell receptor (beta chain) was seen at least ten times. The sample belongs to a study of metastatic and nonmetastatic thyroid tumors. Prior to thyroid surgery, none of the patients had received any treatment. TCRdb re-called the PCR reads with MiXCR. Found here are roughly 23,000 clones, around 23% of them singletons; the top ten hold over 55%. The source of this sequence is a male donor with papillary thyroid cancer or a benign thyroid nodule (not recorded which). Some clones in this sample may be carry-over from other donors' samples. Sequenced: blood.

CDR3 region: CASTVTGDYGYTF. CDR3 DNA: TGTGCCAGCACCGTGACAGGGGACTATGGCTACACCTTC. The chain carries TRBV12-3 or TRBV12-4 and TRBJ1-2; 8 nucleotides align to TRBD1. V lost 7 bases to trimming and J lost 3 bases; unmatched junction nucleotides: 4. This CDR3 contains 13 residues.